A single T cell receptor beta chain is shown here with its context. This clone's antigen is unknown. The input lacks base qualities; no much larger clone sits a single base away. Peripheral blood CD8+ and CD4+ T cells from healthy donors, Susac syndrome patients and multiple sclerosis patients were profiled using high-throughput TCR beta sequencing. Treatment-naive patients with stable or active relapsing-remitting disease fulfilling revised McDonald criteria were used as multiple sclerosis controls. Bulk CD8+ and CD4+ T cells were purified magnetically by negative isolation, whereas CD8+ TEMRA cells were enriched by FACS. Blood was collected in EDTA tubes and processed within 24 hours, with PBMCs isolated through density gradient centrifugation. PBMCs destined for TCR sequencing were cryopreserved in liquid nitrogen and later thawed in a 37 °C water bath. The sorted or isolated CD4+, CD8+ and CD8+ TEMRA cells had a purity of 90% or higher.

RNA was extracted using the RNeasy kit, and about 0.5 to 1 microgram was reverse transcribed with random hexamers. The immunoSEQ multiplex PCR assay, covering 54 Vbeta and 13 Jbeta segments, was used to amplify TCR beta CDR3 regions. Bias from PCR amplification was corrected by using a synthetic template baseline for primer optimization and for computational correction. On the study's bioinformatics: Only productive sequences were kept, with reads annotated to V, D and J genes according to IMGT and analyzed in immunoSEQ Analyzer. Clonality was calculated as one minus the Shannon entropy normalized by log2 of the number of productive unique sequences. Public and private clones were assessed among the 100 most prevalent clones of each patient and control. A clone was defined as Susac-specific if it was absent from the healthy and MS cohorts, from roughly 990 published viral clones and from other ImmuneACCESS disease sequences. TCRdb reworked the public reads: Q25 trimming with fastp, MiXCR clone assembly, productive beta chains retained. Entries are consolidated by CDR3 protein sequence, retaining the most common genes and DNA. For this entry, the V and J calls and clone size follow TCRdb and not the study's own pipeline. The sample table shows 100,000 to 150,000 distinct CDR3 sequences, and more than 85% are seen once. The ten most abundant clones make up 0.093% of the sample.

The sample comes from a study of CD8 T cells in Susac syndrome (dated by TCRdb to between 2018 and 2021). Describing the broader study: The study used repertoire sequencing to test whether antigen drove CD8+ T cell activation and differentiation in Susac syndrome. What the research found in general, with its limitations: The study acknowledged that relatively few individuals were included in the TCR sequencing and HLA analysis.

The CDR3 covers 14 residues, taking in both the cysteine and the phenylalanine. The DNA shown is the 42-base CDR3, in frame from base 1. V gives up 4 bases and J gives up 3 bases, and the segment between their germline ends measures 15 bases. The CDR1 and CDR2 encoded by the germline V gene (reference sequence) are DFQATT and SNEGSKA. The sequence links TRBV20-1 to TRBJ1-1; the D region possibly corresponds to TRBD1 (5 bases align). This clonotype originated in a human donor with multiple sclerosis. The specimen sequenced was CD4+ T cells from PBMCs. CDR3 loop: CSAITGRWDTEAFF. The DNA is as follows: TGCAGTGCTATTACGGGGCGCTGGGACACTGAAGCTTTCTTT.